Listed below are T cell receptor beta chains from one sample, sequenced in a study of vaccination effects on CD4 cells after COVID-19. This table comes from immunoSEQ multiplex PCR, and its TCRdb copy is limited to in-frame clones, with some not included. The sample includes 45,000 to 55,000 clones, roughly 72% of them seen just once. What these receptors recognize is not known. Sequencing used CD4+ T cells from PBMCs cultured without peptide, obtained after COVID-19 vaccination. All receptors come from a human donor who received a COVID-19 vaccine. CDR3s include the opening cysteine and the closing phenylalanine or tryptophan. The D gene is left open where the match is weak.

v_call	j_call	d_call	cdr3_aa	cdr3_nt
TRBV2	TRBJ2-7	-	CASSEVGGGLNEQYF	TGTGCCAGCAGTGAAGTTGGGGGGGGCCTCAACGAGCAGTACTTC
TRBV7-9	TRBJ2-5	TRBD2	CASSLAKREGLRETQYF	TGTGCCAGCAGCTTAGCCAAGCGGGAGGGCCTCCGGGAGACCCAGTACTTC
TRBV10-1	TRBJ2-1	-	CASSDLSGRNEQFF	TGCGCCAGCAGTGACTTATCAGGGAGGAATGAGCAGTTCTTC
TRBV5-1	TRBJ1-3	-	CASSLEGGSKGNTIYF	TGCGCCAGCAGCTTGGAAGGAGGGTCGAAGGGAAACACCATATATTTT
TRBV18	TRBJ2-5	-	CASSPPTGTALGETQYF	TGTGCCAGCTCACCACCGACGGGAACGGCCTTAGGAGAGACCCAGTACTTC
TRBV6-5	TRBJ2-2	-	CASSYPGQTDTGELFF	TGTGCCAGCAGTTACCCCGGGCAGACCGACACCGGGGAGCTGTTTTTT
TRBV4-1	TRBJ2-2	TRBD1	CASSREQGQGVGELFF	TGCGCCAGCAGCCGCGAACAGGGACAGGGTGTCGGGGAGCTGTTTTTT
TRBV5-4	TRBJ1-2	TRBD1	CASSPGGIYYGYTF	TGTGCCAGCAGCCCAGGGGGCATCTACTATGGCTACACCTTC
TRBV3-1/TRBV3-2	TRBJ2-5	-	CASSQGRTVQETQYF	TGTGCCAGCAGCCAAGGACGGACAGTTCAAGAGACCCAGTACTTC
TRBV5-1	TRBJ2-1	TRBD1	CASSPTGVPYNEQFF	TGCGCCAGCAGCCCGACAGGGGTCCCCTACAATGAGCAGTTCTTC
TRBV3-1/TRBV3-2	TRBJ2-3	-	CASSQARGGGRDTQYF	TGTGCCAGCAGCCAAGCCAGGGGGGGCGGGAGAGATACGCAGTATTTT